The 18 T cell receptor beta chains reported below all come from one sample, sequenced in a study of regulatory T cells in long-lasting Graves disease. Investigators prepared the TCR beta libraries by applying iRepertoire HTBI primers and Arm-PCR of CDR3 regions. Via MiXCR, TCRdb re-called the multiplex PCR reads, giving one row per CDR3 protein. The table shows hundreds of thousands of distinct CDR3 sequences, with 15% occurring only once. Specified time point: newly diagnosed GD, antithyroid drugs for less than 3 months. PBMCs provided the RNA from which the TCR library was made. The same data also contributed to another study, on T cells in Graves' hyperthyroidism and ophthalmopathy.

The sequencing here drew on peripheral blood mononuclear cells (PBMCs), taken at new diagnosis, from a patient treated with antithyroid drugs. The receptors come from a woman aged 40-49 years with Graves disease.

This clonotype has ten or more counts. The chain recombines TRBV28 with TRBJ2-7; the D is unclear. Per germline, CDR1 MDHEN and CDR2 SYDVKM. CDR3 length: 15 amino acids. Trimming stripped 5 bases from V and 0 bases from J, with 14 bases between. The CDR3 reads CASSITKSGSYEQYF. The CDR3 region has the DNA TGTGCCAGCAGTATCACAAAGAGTGGCTCCTACGAGCAGTACTTC. Filled out from reference TRBV28 and TRBJ2-7, the complete variable domain reads DVKVTQSSRYLVKRTGEKVFLECVQDMDHENMFWYRQDPGLGLRLIYFSYDVKMKEKGDIPEGYSVSREKKERFSLILESASTNQTSMYLCASSITKSGSYEQYFGPGTRLTVT.

In its sample, this clonotype was seen many times. The gene calls are TRBV10-3 and TRBJ1-5, with a tentative D call TRBD1 (6 bases). Germline V CDR1 and CDR2: ENHRY, SYGVKD. This CDR3 comprises 15 residues. Trimming took off 3 bases at V and 9 bases at J, with 18 bases between the two ends. This CDR3 reads CAISDGGGGQVPQHF. DNA of the CDR3: TGTGCCATCAGTGATGGGGGAGGGGGACAAGTGCCCCAGCATTTT.

This clonotype has a count of ten or more. This rearrangement joins TRBV19 to TRBJ2-3; D may be TRBD2 (6 bases). The CDR3 covers 16 residues. Trimming stripped 6 bases from V and 0 bases from J, with 16 bases between. Germline CDR1 is LNHDA and CDR2 is SQIVND (reference sequence). The CDR3 DNA is TGTGCCAGTAGCACTATTGGGACTGCTAGCACAGATACGCAGTATTTT. Protein sequence: CASSTIGTASTDTQYF.

The chain uses TRBV28 and TRBJ1-2; the D is unclear. The V gene lost 5 bases and the J gene lost 8 bases, with 12 bases spanning the gap. This CDR3 has 12 amino acids. Germline values: CDR1 MDHEN, CDR2 SYDVKM. The CDR3 protein is CASSRGSWGYTF. The CDR3 DNA follows: TGTGCCAGCAGTCGGGGTTCTTGGGGCTACACCTTC.

This clonotype occurred many times. The V call is TRBV20-1, the J call TRBJ2-5, with TRBD2 matching over 7 bases. This CDR3 is built from 14 residues. The trim removed 1 base at V and 5 bases at J, leaving 7 bases unmatched. Germline loops: CDR1 DFQATT, CDR2 SNEGSKA (reference sequence). The CDR3 sequence: CSARAAGVAETQYF. The DNA of the CDR3 is TGCAGTGCTAGAGCCGCGGGGGTAGCGGAGACCCAGTACTTC.

The V call is TRBV5-4, the J call TRBJ1-1; 7 bases map to TRBD1. The junction had 6 bases not matched to a gene; V was cut back by 4 bases and J by 3 bases. The CDR3 is 14 residues long. Germline V CDR1 and CDR2: SGHNT, YYREEE (reference sequence). The CDR3 bases are TGTGCCAGCAGCCTGGGACAGAGTTACACTGAAGCTTTCTTT. This codes for CASSLGQSYTEAFF.

This clonotype has a count of ten or more. The rearrangement uses TRBV2 and TRBJ1-4, with a weak D call TRBD1 (5 bases). Germline lookup yields CDR1 SNHLY and CDR2 FYNNEI. The CDR3 totals 14 residues. V lost 4 bases and J lost 7, with 13 bases in between. DNA of the CDR3: TGTGCCAGCAGTGGCCAGGGAGAGAGTGAAAAACTGTTTTTT. Encoded protein: CASSGQGESEKLFF.

This clonotype has at least ten counts. This sequence joins TRBV7-2 and TRBJ2-7; 12 nucleotides line up with TRBD1. V was pared by 1 base and J by 7 bases, with 5 bases of the junction left unmatched. Germline lookup yields CDR1 SGHTA and CDR2 FQGNSA. The CDR3 contains 15 residues. The chain's CDR3 is CASSLGGQGAGEQYF. The CDR3 DNA is TGTGCCAGCAGCTTAGGGGGACAGGGGGCGGGAGAGCAGTACTTC. The complete variable domain, with remaining parts taken from reference TRBV7-2 and TRBJ2-7, reads GAGVSQSPSNKVTEKGKDVELRCDPISGHTALYWYRQSLGQGLEFLIYFQGNSAPDKSGLPSDRFSAERTGGSVSTLTIQRTQQEDSAVYLCASSLGGQGAGEQYFGPGTRLTVT.

This clonotype was counted at least ten times. A read error may produce the germline difference seen at one junction end. V is TRBV11-3 and J is TRBJ2-3, with TRBD2 matching over 8 bases. The CDR3 consists of 15 residues. The germline V gene has CDR1 SGHNT and CDR2 YENEEA. The CDR3 nucleotides are TGTGCCAGCAGCTTAGATTGGACTAGCACTGATACGCAGTATTTT. Translating gives CASSLDWTSTDTQYF. Using reference TRBV11-3 and TRBJ2-3 for the parts outside the CDR3, the full variable domain is EAGVVQSPRYKIIEKKQPVAFWCNPISGHNTLYWYLQNLGQGPELLIRYENEEAVDDSQLPKDRFSAERLKGVDSTLKIQPAELGDSAVYLCASSLDWTSTDTQYFGPGTRLTVL.

There are a few counts of this clonotype. The chain joins TRBV20-1 to TRBJ2-7; TRBD2 aligns across 10 bases. Germline CDR1 reads DFQATT; CDR2 reads SNEGSKA (reference sequence). The CDR3 runs to 13 residues. The V and J ends lost 6 bases and 4 bases, in that order; junction bases with no gene match: 6. The CDR3 here is CSANSGRLYEQYF. CDR3 bases: TGCAGTGCGAATAGCGGGAGGCTGTACGAGCAGTACTTC.

As DNA, the CDR3 is TGTGCCAGCAGTGAAGGTAGCGGAGCCAAAAACATTCAGTACTTC. Residues: CASSEGSGAKNIQYF. The V gene is TRBV6-2 or TRBV6-3, the J gene TRBJ2-4; maybe TRBD2 (6 bases). Trimming pared 5 bases from V and 0 bases from J, leaving 11 bases between. Looked up from germline, CDR1 is MNHEY and CDR2 is SVGEGT. There are 15 residues in the CDR3.

Concerning this clonotype: This sequence may be a read error, since a much larger clone differs from it by one base. The CDR3 DNA follows: TGTGCCAGCGGCCCTTCAACTAATGAAAAACTGTTTTTT. Protein: CASGPSTNEKLFF. The V call is TRBV11-3, the J call TRBJ1-4; no reliable D call. CDR1 and CDR2 from the germline V gene are SGHNT and YENEEA. The length of the CDR3 is 13 residues. Deletions cut 8 bases from V and 0 bases from J, with 7 bases between.

This clonotype was detected many times. The genes are TRBV20-1 and TRBJ2-1, with D possibly matching TRBD1 (7 bases). Trimming removed 0 bases from V and 7 bases from J, with 13 bases in between. Germline lookup yields CDR1 DFQATT and CDR2 SNEGSKA (reference sequence). The CDR3 contains 14 residues. The CDR3 loop reads CSARDGGDRNEQFF. CDR3 DNA: TGCAGTGCTAGAGATGGCGGGGACAGAAATGAGCAGTTCTTC.

This clonotype came up many times. J is TRBJ1-2 and V is TRBV6-1; D may be TRBD1 (5 bases). The V and J ends lost 5 bases and 3 bases respectively, with 13 bases between them. CDR3 length: 14 amino acids. Germline V gives CDR1 MNHNS, CDR2 SASEGT. CDR3 residues: CASSQGPVDYGYTF. As DNA, the CDR3 is TGTGCCAGCAGTCAGGGACCGGTTGACTATGGCTACACCTTC.

This chain joins TRBV5-1 and TRBJ1-2; unclear D gene. Germline CDR1 and CDR2: SGHRS and YFSETQ. Trimming removed 5 bases at V and 3 bases at J, with 11 bases between. The CDR3 runs 13 residues. The CDR3 DNA is TGCGCCAGCAGTGAGGAGATCGACTATGGCTACACCTTC. This sequence encodes CASSEEIDYGYTF.

The rearrangement uses TRBV7-8 and TRBJ2-1; unclear D gene. This CDR3 comprises 12 residues. The V and J ends lost 6 bases and 3 bases respectively, with 6 bases between them. CDR1 is SGHVS and CDR2 is FQNEAQ in the germline V gene. CDR3 coding DNA: TGTGCCAGCAGGTCGAACTACAATGAGCAGTTCTTC. Its translation is CASRSNYNEQFF.

This clonotype was observed a handful of times. The chain links TRBV20-1 to TRBJ2-1; D gene unclear. Germline loops: CDR1 DFQATT, CDR2 SNEGSKA (reference sequence). The ends were cut back, 6 bases at V and 0 bases at J, with 12 bases in the middle. The CDR3 has 14 residues. The DNA of the CDR3 is TGCAGTGCACATATGGAAAGCTCCTACAATGAGCAGTTCTTC. The encoded protein is CSAHMESSYNEQFF.

This clonotype was seen many times. The chain employs TRBV20-1 and TRBJ2-7, with D possibly TRBD1 on 6 matching bases. Germline-derived CDR1 and CDR2 are DFQATT and SNEGSKA (reference sequence). This CDR3 has 15 residues. With 3 bases removed from V and 4 bases from J, the gap between germline ends came to 19 bases. CDR3 protein: CSASGTGPKGYEQYF. The CDR3, as DNA: TGCAGTGCTAGTGGAACAGGGCCTAAAGGTTACGAGCAGTACTTC.